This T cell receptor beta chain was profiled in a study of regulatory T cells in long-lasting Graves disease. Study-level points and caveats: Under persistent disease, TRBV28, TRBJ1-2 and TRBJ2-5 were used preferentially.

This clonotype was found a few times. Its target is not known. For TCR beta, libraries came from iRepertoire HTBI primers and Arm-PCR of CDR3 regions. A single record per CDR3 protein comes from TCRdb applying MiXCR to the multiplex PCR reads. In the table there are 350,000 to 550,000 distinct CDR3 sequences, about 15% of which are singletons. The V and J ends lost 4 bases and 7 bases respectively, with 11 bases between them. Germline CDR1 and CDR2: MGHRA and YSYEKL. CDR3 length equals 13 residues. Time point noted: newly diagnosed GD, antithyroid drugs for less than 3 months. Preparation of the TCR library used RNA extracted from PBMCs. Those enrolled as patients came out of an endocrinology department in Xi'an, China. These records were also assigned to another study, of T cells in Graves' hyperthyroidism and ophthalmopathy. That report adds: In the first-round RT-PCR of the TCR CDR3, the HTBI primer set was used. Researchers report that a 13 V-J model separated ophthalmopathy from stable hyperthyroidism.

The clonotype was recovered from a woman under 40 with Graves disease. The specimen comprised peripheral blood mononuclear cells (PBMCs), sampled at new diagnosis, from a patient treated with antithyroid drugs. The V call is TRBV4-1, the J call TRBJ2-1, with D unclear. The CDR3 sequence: CASSPTPWNEQFF. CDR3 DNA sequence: TGCGCCAGCAGCCCGACCCCCTGGAATGAGCAGTTCTTC.